This T cell receptor (beta chain) emerged from a study of human T cells and chemical hapten exposure. Overall study context: Patients got weekly scalp diphenylcyclopropenone doses over the approximately 25-week study. Upper-back patches of 0.01% DPC were read at 6 days. Study-wide findings and caveats: The number of TCRs over 1 in 1000 frequency stayed unchanged after DPC.

The time point here: patch test 1, 2 weeks after DPC sensitization. Described treatment: therapeutic diphenylcyclopropenone sensitization with weekly scalp DPC. Notes on this clonotype: Its antigen is still unknown.

TCRdb processed the RACE reads anew with MiXCR; each CDR3 protein has one entry. The data show approximately 400,000 distinct CDR3 sequences, around 5% seen once. Germline CDR1 LNHDA, CDR2 SQIVND (reference sequence). Trimming removed 3 bases from V and 9 bases from J; junction bases left unmatched: 10. The CDR3 length is 15 residues. Here the sequenced sample was whole blood, taken in connection with sensitization to the hapten diphenylcyclopropenone (DPC). The clonotype comes from a woman in her 50s with alopecia areata. Some clones in this sample may be carry-over from other donors' samples. J is TRBJ2-1 and V is TRBV19; 8 bases line up with TRBD2. CDR3 region: CASSIASGSTREQFF. The CDR3 nucleotides are TGTGCCAGTAGTATTGCGAGCGGGAGTACTCGTGAGCAGTTCTTC. Filled out from reference TRBV19 and TRBJ2-1, the complete variable domain reads DGGITQSPKYLFRKEGQNVTLSCEQNLNHDAMYWYRQDPGQGLRLIYYSQIVNDFQKGDIAEGYSVSREKKESFPLTVTSAQKNPTAFYLCASSIASGSTREQFFGPGTRLTVL.